One T cell receptor beta chain is described in this entry. Method: immunoSEQ multiplex PCR; TCRdb's copy keeps in-frame clones and lacks some. The table lists more than 80,000 clones, approximately 95% of them singletons. This entry belongs to a study of control samples from healthy donors and cancer patients. The V end lost 0 bases, the J end lost 3 bases, and 10 bases lay between the germline ends. This CDR3 spans 14 amino acids. Germline V gene lookup returns CDR1 SGDLS and CDR2 YYNGEE. The receptor was isolated from a man aged 18 to 35 in good health. What was sequenced was blood. The chain joins TRBV9 to TRBJ2-7; D not certain. The CDR3 is CASSVGGSFYEQYF. CDR3 bases: TGTGCCAGCAGCGTAGGTGGCAGTTTCTACGAGCAGTACTTC.